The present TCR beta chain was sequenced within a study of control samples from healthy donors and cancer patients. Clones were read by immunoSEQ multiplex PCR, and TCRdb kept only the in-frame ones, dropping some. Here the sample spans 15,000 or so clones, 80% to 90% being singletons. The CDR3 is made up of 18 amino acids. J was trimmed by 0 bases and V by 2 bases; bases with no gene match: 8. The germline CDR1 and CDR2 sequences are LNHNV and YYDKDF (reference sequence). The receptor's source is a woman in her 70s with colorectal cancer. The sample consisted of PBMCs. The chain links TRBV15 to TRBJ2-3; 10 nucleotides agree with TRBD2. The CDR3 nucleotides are TGTGCCACCAGCAGAAATCTAGCGGGAGCAGCTAGCACAGATACGCAGTATTTT. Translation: CATSRNLAGAASTDTQYF.